This T cell receptor beta chain was observed in a study of siplizumab effects on memory and regulatory T cells. The assay was immunoSEQ multiplex PCR, and TCRdb's table has in-frame clones only and misses some. The sample contains under 110,000 clones, about 90% of which appear only once. The sample taken for sequencing was non-Treg CD4+ T cells sorted from blood. This receptor was obtained from a human donor in good health.

The CDR3 bases are TGTGCCATCAGTGAGTTCAGTGGAACCAATCAGCCCCAGCATTTT. Protein product: CAISEFSGTNQPQHF. The chain uses TRBV10-3 and TRBJ1-5, with no clear D. With 1 base removed from V and 3 bases from J, the gap between germline ends came to 10 bases. CDR3 length equals 15 residues. Germline CDR1 is ENHRY and CDR2 is SYGVKD.